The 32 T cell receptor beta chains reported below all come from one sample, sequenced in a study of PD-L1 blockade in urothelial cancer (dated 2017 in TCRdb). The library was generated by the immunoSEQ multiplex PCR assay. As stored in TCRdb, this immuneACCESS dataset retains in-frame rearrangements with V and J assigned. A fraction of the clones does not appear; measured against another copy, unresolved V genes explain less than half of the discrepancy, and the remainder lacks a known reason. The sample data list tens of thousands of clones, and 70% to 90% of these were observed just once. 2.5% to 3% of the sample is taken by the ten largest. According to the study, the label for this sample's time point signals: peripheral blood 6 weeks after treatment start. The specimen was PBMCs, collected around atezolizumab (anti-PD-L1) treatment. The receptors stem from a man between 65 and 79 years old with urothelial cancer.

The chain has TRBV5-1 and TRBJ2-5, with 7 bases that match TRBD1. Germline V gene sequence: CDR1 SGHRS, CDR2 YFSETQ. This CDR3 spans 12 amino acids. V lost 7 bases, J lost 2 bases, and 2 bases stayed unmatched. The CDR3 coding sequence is TGCGCCAGCGGACAGGAGCAAGAGACCCAGTACTTC. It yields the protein CASGQEQETQYF.

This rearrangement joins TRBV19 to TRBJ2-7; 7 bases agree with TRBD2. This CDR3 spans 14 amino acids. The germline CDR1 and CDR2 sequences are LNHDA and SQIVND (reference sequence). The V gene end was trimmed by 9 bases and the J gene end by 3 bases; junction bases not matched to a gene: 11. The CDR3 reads CASSPGGSRYEQYF. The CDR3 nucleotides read TGTGCCAGCAGCCCGGGGGGATCACGCTACGAGCAGTACTTC.

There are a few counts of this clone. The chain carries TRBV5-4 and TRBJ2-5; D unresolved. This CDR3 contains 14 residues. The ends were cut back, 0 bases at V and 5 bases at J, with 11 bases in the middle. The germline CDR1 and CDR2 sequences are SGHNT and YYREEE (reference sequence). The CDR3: CASSLDQTGETQYF. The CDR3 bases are TGTGCCAGCAGCTTGGATCAGACCGGGGAGACCCAGTACTTC.

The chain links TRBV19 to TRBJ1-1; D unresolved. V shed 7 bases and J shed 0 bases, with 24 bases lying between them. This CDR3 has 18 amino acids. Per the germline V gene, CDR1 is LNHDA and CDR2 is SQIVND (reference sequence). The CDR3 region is CASTLGKTRAGMNTEAFF. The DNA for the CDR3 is TGTGCCAGTACCTTGGGGAAGACGAGGGCGGGGATGAACACTGAAGCTTTCTTT.

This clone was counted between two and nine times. CDR3 nucleotides: TGTGCCAGCAGTATGACAGAGAACACTGAAGCTTTCTTT. This encodes CASSMTENTEAFF. This rearrangement joins TRBV6-5 to TRBJ1-1, with D possibly matching TRBD1 (5 bases). CDR3 length: 13 residues. Germline CDR1 and CDR2: MNHEY and SVGAGI. V was shortened by 5 bases and J by 1 base, with 8 bases between the two germline ends.

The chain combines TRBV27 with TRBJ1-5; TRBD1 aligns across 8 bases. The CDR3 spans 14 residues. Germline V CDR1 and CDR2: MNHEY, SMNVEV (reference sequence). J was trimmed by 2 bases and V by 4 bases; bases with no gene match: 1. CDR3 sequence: CASSSTGGNQPQHF. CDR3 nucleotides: TGTGCCAGCAGTTCGACAGGGGGCAATCAGCCCCAGCATTTT.

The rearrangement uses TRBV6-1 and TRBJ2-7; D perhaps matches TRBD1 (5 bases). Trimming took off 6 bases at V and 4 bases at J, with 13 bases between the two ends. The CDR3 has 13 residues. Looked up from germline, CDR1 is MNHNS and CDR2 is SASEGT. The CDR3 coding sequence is TGTGCCAGCAGATGGCAGGGAATATACGAGCAGTACTTC. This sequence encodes CASRWQGIYEQYF.

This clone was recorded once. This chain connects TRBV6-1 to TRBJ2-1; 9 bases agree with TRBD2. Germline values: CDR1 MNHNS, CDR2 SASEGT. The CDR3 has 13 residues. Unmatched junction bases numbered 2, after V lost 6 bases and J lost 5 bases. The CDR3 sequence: CASSLAGHNEQFF. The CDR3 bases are TGTGCCAGCAGCCTAGCGGGACACAATGAGCAGTTCTTC.

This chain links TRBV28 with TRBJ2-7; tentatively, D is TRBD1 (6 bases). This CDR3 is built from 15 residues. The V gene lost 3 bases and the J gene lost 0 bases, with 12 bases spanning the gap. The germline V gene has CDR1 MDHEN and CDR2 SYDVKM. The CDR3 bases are TGTGCCAGCAGTTTTGTCCAGGGGAGCTCCTACGAGCAGTACTTC. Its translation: CASSFVQGSSYEQYF.

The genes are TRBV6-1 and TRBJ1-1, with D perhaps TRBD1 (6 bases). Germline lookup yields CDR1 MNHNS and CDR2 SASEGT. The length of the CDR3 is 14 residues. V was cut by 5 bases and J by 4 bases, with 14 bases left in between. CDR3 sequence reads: CASSSDRQGTEAFF. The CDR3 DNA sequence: TGTGCCAGCAGTTCAGACAGGCAGGGCACTGAAGCTTTCTTT.

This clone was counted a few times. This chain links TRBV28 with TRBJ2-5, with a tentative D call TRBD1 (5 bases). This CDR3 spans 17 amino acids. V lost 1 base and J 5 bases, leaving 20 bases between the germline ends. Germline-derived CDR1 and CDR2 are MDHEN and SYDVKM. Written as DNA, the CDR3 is TGTGCCAGCAGTTTATCCCGTCCATGGCAGGGCGTGGAGACCCAGTACTTC. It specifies CASSLSRPWQGVETQYF.

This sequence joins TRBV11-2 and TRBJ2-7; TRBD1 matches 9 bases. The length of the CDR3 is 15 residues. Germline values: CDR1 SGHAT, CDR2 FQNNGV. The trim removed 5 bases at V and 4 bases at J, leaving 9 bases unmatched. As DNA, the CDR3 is TGTGCCAGCAGCGACCCTAAGACAGGGGGTTACGAGCAGTACTTC. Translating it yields CASSDPKTGGYEQYF.

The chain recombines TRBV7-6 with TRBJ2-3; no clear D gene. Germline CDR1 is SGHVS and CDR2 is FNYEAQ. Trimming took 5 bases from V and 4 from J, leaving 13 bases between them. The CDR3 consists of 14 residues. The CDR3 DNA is TGTGCCAGCAGCCACTCCGGTGTCCCAGATACGCAGTATTTT. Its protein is CASSHSGVPDTQYF.

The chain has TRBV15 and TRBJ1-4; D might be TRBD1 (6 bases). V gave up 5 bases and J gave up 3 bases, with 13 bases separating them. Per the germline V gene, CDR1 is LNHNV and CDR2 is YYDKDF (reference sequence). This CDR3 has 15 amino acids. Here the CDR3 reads CATSEQGPANEKLFF. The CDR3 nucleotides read TGTGCCACCAGCGAGCAGGGGCCAGCTAATGAAAAACTGTTTTTT. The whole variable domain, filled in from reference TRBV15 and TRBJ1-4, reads DAMVIQNPRYQVTQFGKPVTLSCSQTLNHNVMYWYQQKSSQAPKLLFHYYDKDFNNEADTPDNFQSRRPNTSFCFLDIRSPGLGDTAMYLCATSEQGPANEKLFFGSGTQLSVL.

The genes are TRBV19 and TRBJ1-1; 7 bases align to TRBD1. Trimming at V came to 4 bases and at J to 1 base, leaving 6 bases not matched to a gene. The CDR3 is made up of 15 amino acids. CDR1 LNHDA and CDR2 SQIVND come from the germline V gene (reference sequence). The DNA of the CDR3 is TGTGCCAGTAGTAGATCCGGACAGGCGAACACTGAAGCTTTCTTT. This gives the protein CASSRSGQANTEAFF.

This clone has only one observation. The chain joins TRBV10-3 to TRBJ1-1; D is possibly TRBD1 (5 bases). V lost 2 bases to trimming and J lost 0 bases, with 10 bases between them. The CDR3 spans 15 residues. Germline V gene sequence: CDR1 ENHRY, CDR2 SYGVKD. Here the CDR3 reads CAISERQGLNTEAFF. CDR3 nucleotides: TGTGCCATCAGTGAGCGTCAGGGTTTGAACACTGAAGCTTTCTTT.

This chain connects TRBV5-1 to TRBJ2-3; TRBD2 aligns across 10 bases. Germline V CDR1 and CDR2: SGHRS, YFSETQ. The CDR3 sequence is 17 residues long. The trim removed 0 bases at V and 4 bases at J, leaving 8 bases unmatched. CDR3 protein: CASSLEASGSVADTQYF. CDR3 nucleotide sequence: TGCGCCAGCAGCTTGGAGGCTAGCGGGAGTGTAGCAGATACGCAGTATTTT.

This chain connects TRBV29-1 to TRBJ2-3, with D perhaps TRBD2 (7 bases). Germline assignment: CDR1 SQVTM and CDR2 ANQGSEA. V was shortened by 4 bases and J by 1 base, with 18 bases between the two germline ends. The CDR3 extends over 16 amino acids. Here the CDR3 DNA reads TGCAGCGTTGTGACTGTTCGGGGGGCGGGCACAGATACGCAGTATTTT. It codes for CSVVTVRGAGTDTQYF.

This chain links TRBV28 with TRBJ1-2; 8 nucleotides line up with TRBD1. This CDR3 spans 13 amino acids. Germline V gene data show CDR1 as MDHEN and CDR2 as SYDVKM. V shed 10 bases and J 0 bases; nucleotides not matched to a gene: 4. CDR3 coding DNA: TGTGCCACCTCGACAGGGGCTAACTATGGCTACACCTTC. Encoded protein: CATSTGANYGYTF.

For the CDR3, the DNA is TGTGCCAGCAGTTTGGGACAGGGCTCTGGAAACACCATATATTTT. Encoded protein: CASSLGQGSGNTIYF. The gene calls are TRBV27 and TRBJ1-3, with TRBD1 matching over 9 bases. V lost 3 bases to trimming and J lost 0 bases; unmatched junction nucleotides: 0. In germline, CDR1 is MNHEY, CDR2 SMNVEV (reference sequence). The CDR3 runs 15 residues.

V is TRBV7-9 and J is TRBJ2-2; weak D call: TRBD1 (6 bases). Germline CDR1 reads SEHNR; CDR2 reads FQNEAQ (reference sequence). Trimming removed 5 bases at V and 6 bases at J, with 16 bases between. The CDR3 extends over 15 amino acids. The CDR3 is CASSPTGITAGELFF. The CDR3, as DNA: TGTGCCAGCAGCCCCACAGGGATCACGGCCGGGGAGCTGTTTTTT.

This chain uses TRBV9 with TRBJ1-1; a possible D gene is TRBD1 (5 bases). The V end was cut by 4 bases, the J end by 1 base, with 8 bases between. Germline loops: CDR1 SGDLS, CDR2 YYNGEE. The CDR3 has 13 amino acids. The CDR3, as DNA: TGTGCCAGCAGCCTAGGACAGAACACTGAAGCTTTCTTT. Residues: CASSLGQNTEAFF. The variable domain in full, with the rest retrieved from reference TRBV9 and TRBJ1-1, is DSGVTQTPKHLITATGQRVTLRCSPRSGDLSVYWYQQSLDQGLQFLIQYYNGEERAKGNILERFSAQQFPDLHSELNLSSLELGDSALYFCASSLGQNTEAFFGQGTRLTVV.

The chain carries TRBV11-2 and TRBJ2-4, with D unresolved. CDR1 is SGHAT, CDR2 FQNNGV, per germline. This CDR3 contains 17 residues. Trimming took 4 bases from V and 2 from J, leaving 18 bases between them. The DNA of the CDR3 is TGTGCCAGCAGCTCGATCCGACTGGCCCTACCCAAAAACATTCAGTACTTC. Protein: CASSSIRLALPKNIQYF.

The CDR3 DNA reads as TGTGCCTGGAGCAGAGACGGGGGCTATGGCTACACCTTC. Protein sequence: CAWSRDGGYGYTF. The rearrangement uses TRBV30 and TRBJ1-2; a weak D match, TRBD1 (5 bases). Between the trimmed V and J ends, which lost 3 bases and 4 bases, there was a span of 12 bases. The CDR3 is made up of 13 amino acids. In germline, CDR1 is GTSNPN, CDR2 SVGIG (reference sequence).

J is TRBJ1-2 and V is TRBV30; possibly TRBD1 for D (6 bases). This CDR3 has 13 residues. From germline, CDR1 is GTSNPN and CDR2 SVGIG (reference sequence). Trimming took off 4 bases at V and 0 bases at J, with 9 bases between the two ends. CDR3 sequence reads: CAWTGTPNYGYTF. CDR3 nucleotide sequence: TGTGCCTGGACAGGGACACCTAACTATGGCTACACCTTC.

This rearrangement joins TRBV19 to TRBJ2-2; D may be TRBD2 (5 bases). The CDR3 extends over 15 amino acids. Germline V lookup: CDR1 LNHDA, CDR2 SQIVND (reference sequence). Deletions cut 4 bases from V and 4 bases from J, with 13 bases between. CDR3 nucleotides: TGTGCCAGTAGTAGGACTCCACCAGGCACCGGGGAGCTGTTTTTT. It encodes CASSRTPPGTGELFF.

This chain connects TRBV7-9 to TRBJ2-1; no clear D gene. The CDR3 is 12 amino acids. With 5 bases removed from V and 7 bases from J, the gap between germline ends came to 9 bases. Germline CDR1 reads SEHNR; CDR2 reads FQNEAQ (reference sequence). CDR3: CASSAIENEQFF. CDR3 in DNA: TGTGCCAGCAGCGCGATCGAGAATGAGCAGTTCTTC.

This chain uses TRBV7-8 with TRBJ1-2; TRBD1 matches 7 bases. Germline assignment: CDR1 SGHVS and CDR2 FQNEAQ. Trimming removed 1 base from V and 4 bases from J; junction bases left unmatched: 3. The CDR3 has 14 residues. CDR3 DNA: TGTGCCAGCAGCTTAGGGGGACAGTTCTATGGCTACACCTTC. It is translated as CASSLGGQFYGYTF.

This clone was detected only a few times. The CDR3 is CASSPLQGDGTEAFF. The CDR3 DNA is TGTGCCAGCTCACCGTTACAGGGAGATGGCACTGAAGCTTTCTTT. V gene TRBV18 combines with J gene TRBJ1-1, with D perhaps matching TRBD1 (6 bases). CDR3 size: 15 residues. The V gene lost 3 bases and the J gene lost 4 bases, with 15 bases spanning the gap. Germline values: CDR1 KGHSH, CDR2 LQKENI. Combining the CDR3 with reference TRBV18 and TRBJ1-1 gives the whole variable domain NAGVMQNPRHLVRRRGQEARLRCSPMKGHSHVYWYRQLPEEGLKFMVYLQKENIIDESGMPKERFSAEFPKEGPSILRIQQVVRGDSAAYFCASSPLQGDGTEAFFGQGTRLTVV.

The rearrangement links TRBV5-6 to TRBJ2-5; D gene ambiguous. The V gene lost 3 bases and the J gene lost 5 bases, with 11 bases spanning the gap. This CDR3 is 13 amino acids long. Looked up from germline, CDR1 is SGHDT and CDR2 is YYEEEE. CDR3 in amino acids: CASSSRVMETQYF. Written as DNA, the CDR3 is TGTGCCAGCAGCTCCCGTGTTATGGAGACCCAGTACTTC.

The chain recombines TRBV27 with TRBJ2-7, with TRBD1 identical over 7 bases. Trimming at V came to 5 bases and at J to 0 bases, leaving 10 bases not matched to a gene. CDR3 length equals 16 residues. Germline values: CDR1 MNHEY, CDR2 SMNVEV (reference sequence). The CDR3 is CASSLKGAVGSYEQYF. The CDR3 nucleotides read TGTGCCAGCAGTCTGAAGGGGGCGGTGGGCTCCTACGAGCAGTACTTC.

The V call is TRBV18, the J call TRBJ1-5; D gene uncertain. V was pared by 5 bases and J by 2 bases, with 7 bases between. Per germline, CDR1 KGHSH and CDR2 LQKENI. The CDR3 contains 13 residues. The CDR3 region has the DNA TGTGCCAGCTCAGCAGTGGGCAATCAGCCCCAGCATTTT. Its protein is CASSAVGNQPQHF.